Listed here are 2 T cell receptor beta chains from one sample, sequenced in a study of control samples from healthy donors and cancer patients. Profiled with immunoSEQ multiplex PCR; TCRdb holds only in-frame clones, not every one. The data show about 94,000 clones, 90% seen once. Source material: blood. Receptor source: a woman under 30 in good health.

Regarding this clone: The same CDR3 arises from other DNA sequences in this sample as well. The chain recombines TRBV19 with TRBJ1-5, with unresolved D. The V end lost 3 bases, the J end lost 7 bases, and 10 bases lay between the germline ends. The CDR3 runs to 13 residues. Germline lookup yields CDR1 LNHDA and CDR2 SQIVND (reference sequence). The chain's CDR3 is CASSISREQPQHF. The CDR3 bases are TGTGCCAGTAGTATTTCTCGGGAGCAGCCCCAGCATTTT. Looking up the rest from reference TRBV19 and TRBJ1-5 gives the full variable domain: DGGITQSPKYLFRKEGQNVTLSCEQNLNHDAMYWYRQDPGQGLRLIYYSQIVNDFQKGDIAEGYSVSREKKESFPLTVTSAQKNPTAFYLCASSISREQPQHFGDGTRLSIL.

The chain has TRBV6-4 and TRBJ2-1, with D maybe TRBD1 (6 bases). CDR3 length: 14 residues. The germline V gene encodes CDR1 MRHNA and CDR2 SNTAGT. Trimming left V 0 bases short and J 8 bases short, with 11 bases between. CDR3 region: CASSDSKGVDEQFF. The CDR3 bases are TGTGCCAGCAGTGACTCGAAGGGGGTAGATGAGCAGTTCTTC.